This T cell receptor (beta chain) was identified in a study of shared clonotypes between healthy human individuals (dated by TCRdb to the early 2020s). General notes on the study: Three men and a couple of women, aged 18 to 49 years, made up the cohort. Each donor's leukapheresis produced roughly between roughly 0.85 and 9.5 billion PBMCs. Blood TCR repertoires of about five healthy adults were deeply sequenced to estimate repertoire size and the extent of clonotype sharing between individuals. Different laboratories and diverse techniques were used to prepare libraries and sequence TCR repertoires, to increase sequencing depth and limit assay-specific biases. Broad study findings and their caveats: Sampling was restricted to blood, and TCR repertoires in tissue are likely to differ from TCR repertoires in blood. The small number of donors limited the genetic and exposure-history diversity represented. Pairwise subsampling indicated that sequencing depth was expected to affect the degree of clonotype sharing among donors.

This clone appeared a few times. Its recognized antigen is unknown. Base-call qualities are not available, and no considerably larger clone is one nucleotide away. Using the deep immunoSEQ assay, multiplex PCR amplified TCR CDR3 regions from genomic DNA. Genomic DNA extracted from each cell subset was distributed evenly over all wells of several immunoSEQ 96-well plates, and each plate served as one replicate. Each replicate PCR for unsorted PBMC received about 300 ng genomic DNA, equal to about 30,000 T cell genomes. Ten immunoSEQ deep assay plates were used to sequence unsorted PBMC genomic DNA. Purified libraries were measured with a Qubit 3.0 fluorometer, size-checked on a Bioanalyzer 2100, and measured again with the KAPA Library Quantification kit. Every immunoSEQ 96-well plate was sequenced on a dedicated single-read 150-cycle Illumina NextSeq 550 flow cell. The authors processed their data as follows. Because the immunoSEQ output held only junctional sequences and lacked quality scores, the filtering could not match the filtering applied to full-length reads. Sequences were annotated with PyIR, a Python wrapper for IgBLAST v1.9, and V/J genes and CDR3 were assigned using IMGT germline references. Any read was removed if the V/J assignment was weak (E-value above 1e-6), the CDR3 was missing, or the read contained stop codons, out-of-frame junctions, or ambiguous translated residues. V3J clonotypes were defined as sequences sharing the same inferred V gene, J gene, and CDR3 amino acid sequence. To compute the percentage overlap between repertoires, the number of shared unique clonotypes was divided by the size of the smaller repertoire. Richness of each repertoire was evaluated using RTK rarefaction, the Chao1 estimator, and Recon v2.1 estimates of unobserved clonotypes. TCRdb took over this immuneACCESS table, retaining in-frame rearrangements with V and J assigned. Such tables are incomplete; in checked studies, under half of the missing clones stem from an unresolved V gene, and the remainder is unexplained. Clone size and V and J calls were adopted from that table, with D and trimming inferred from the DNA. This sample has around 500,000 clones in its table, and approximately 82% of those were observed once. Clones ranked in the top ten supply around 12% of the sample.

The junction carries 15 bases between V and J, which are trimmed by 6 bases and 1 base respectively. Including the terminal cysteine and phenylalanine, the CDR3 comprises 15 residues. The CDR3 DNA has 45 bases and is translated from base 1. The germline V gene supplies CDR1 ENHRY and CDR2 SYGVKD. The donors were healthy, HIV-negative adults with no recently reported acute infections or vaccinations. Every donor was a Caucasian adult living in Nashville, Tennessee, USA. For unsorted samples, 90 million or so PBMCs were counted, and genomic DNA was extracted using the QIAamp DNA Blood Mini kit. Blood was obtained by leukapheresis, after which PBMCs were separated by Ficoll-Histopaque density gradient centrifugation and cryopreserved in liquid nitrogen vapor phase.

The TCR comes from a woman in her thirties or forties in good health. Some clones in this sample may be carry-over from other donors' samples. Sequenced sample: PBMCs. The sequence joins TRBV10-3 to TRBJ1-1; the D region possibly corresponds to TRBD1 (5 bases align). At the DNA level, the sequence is TGTGCCATCAGACTCTCCGGGACGCCGAACACTGAAGCTTTCTTT. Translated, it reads CAIRLSGTPNTEAFF.